These T cell receptor beta chains were read from a single sample in a study of cytomegalovirus exposure and HLA in healthy donors. Using immunoSEQ multiplex PCR, the repertoire was profiled, and TCRdb retains in-frame clones only, with some absent. This table has under 200,000 clones, about 80% appearing once. Sequenced material: PBMCs. The receptors shown here come from a man in his sixties in good health and CMV-seronegative. CDR3s include the opening cysteine and the closing phenylalanine or tryptophan. D genes are given only for firm matches. Clone size appears in some rows only: once, few, many, or a class for an expanded clone.

V	size	D	J	DNA	CDR3
TRBV27	NA	TRBD1	TRBJ1-4	TGTGCCAGCAGACCGGGACAGCAATCAACTAATGAAAAACTGTTTTTT	CASRPGQQSTNEKLFF
TRBV19	once	TRBD1	TRBJ2-7	TGTGCCAGTAGACCAGGACAGGGGGATTACGAGCAGTACTTC	CASRPGQGDYEQYF
TRBV9	NA	TRBD2	TRBJ2-2	TGTGCCAGCACCATAGGTCGGGGGGTGAACACCGGGGAGCTGTTTTTT	CASTIGRGVNTGELFF
TRBV10-1	NA	TRBD2	TRBJ2-1	TGCGCCAGCAGTGCTTCGACTAGCGGGAGTCGCAATGAGCAGTTCTTC	CASSASTSGSRNEQFF
TRBV5-4	once	TRBD2	TRBJ2-7	TGTGCCAGCAGCTTGGATACGGGAGGGCCATTTGACGAGCAGTACTTC	CASSLDTGGPFDEQYF
TRBV7-9	NA	TRBD2	TRBJ2-3	TGTGCCAGCAGCCGGACTAGCGGGGAATCCACAGATACGCAGTATTTT	CASSRTSGESTDTQYF
TRBV7-9	few	NA	TRBJ1-3	TGTGCCAGCAGCTTAATCGGTGCAGGGGTTAGCTCTGGAAACACCATATATTTT	CASSLIGAGVSSGNTIYF
TRBV6-6	NA	TRBD1	TRBJ2-7	TGTGCCAGCAGTGACACAGGGGCCCGCTCCTACGAGCAGTACTTC	CASSDTGARSYEQYF
TRBV27	NA	TRBD1	TRBJ1-6	TGTGCCAGCAGTTCACCCCCACAGGGGAGGTCACCCCTCCACTTT	CASSSPPQGRSPLHF
TRBV5-4	NA	NA	TRBJ1-2	TGTGCCAGCAGCTTGGCGGGGAACTATGGCTACACCTTC	CASSLAGNYGYTF
TRBV9	NA	NA	TRBJ1-3	TGTGCCAGCAGCGTAGCTACAGACACCATATATTTT	CASSVATDTIYF
TRBV27	once	NA	TRBJ2-2	TGTGCCAGCAGTAAGAATCAGGGGTCCGGGGAGCTGTTTTTT	CASSKNQGSGELFF
TRBV4-2	NA	NA	TRBJ1-3	TGTGCCAGCAGCCCCGGTGGCTCTGGAAACACCATATATTTT	CASSPGGSGNTIYF
TRBV4-1	NA	TRBD1	TRBJ2-5	TGCGCCAGCAGCCAACAACCTATAGGGGGGACAGGGGGCAAAGAGCAGTACTTC	CASSQQPIGGTGGKEQYF